A single sample gave rise to the 9 T cell receptor beta chains below, sequenced in a study of blood T cell repertoires in COVID-19 (TCRdb year 2020). Preparation of the library involved the immunoSEQ multiplex PCR assay. Held by TCRdb, this immuneACCESS table contains in-frame sequences only and omits some clones. Under half of the omission traces to an unresolved V gene where checked; the cause of the rest is unknown. The sample yields about 260,000 clones; around four fifths were counted once. The top ten constitute over 1.5% of the sample. The sequenced sample consisted of peripheral blood. The receptors here all came from a woman of 80 years or more with acute or convalescent COVID-19.

This clone has only one observation. This rearrangement joins TRBV5-5 to TRBJ1-1, with D possibly TRBD1 on 5 matching bases. The V gene's germline CDR1 is SGHKS and CDR2 YYEKEE (reference sequence). The CDR3 sequence is 14 residues long. The V and J ends lost 3 bases and 1 base respectively, with 10 bases between them. In DNA form, the CDR3 reads TGTGCCAGCAGCTCAGAAGACAGGAACACTGAAGCTTTCTTT. Translated: CASSSEDRNTEAFF.

J is TRBJ2-7 and V is TRBV30; maybe TRBD2 (5 bases). V lost 8 bases and J lost 11, with 19 bases in between. The CDR3 extends over 11 amino acids. CDR1 GTSNPN and CDR2 SVGIG come from the germline V gene (reference sequence). The CDR3 sequence is CALVGGFGEYF. CDR3 bases: TGTGCCCTCGTAGGAGGTTTCGGCGAGTACTTC.

The chain carries TRBV5-4 and TRBJ2-7; 7 bases line up with TRBD2. The germline gives CDR1 SGHNT, CDR2 YYREEE (reference sequence). The CDR3 runs 13 residues. With 7 bases clipped from V and 0 bases from J, the junction kept 4 bases outside the gene matches. CDR3 amino acids: CASGRDFSYEQYF. DNA of the CDR3: TGTGCCAGCGGGAGGGATTTCTCCTACGAGCAGTACTTC.

The rearrangement links TRBV5-1 to TRBJ2-1; the match to TRBD2 covers 12 bases. Losses at the gene ends were 0 bases for V and 9 bases for J; bases not matched to a gene: 16. CDR1 is SGHRS, CDR2 YFSETQ, per germline. The CDR3 consists of 19 residues. The CDR3 reads CASSLDLTGLAGYTAEQFF. CDR3 nucleotide sequence: TGCGCCAGCAGCTTGGACCTTACTGGACTAGCGGGATACACAGCTGAGCAGTTCTTC.

V usage is TRBV27 and J usage is TRBJ1-1, with D possibly matching TRBD1 (5 bases). V gave up 5 bases and J gave up 2 bases, with 9 bases separating them. CDR1 is MNHEY, CDR2 SMNVEV, per germline (reference sequence). The CDR3 extends over 13 amino acids. CDR3 in amino acids: CASSAGRNTEAFF. CDR3 coding DNA: TGTGCCAGCAGTGCGGGGCGAAACACTGAAGCTTTCTTT.

This chain joins TRBV2 and TRBJ1-5, with D possibly being TRBD1 (5 bases). This CDR3 is 14 amino acids long. Germline lookup yields CDR1 SNHLY and CDR2 FYNNEI. Trimming shortened V by 3 bases and J by 3 bases, and 9 bases separated the two germline ends. The CDR3 sequence is CASSDGGANQPQHF. Here the CDR3 DNA reads TGTGCCAGCAGTGATGGAGGGGCCAATCAGCCCCAGCATTTT.

This chain uses TRBV7-2 with TRBJ2-1; 9 bases are a match to TRBD2. CDR3 length: 16 amino acids. The junction had 9 bases not matched to a gene; V was cut back by 5 bases and J by 4 bases. Germline CDR1 and CDR2: SGHTA and FQGNSA. CDR3 coding DNA: TGTGCCAGCAGCCTTTACTCTAGCGGGGCTTACAATGAGCAGTTCTTC. Amino acids: CASSLYSSGAYNEQFF.

The chain is built from TRBV20-1 and TRBJ1-5; no definite D call. CDR3 length equals 11 residues. Germline lookup yields CDR1 DFQATT and CDR2 SNEGSKA (reference sequence). Trimming left V 3 bases short and J 4 bases short, with 4 bases between. The CDR3 protein is CSASSNQPQHF. For the CDR3, the DNA is TGCAGTGCTAGCTCGAATCAGCCCCAGCATTTT.

DNA for the CDR3: TGCGCCAGCAGCTCGTCCGGGACAGCTACCTACGAGCAGTACTTC. Its protein is CASSSSGTATYEQYF. The rearrangement links TRBV5-1 to TRBJ2-7; TRBD1 aligns across 7 bases. The CDR3 length is 15 residues. V was clipped by 3 bases and J by 2 bases; unmatched bases: 8. CDR1 is SGHRS and CDR2 is YFSETQ in the germline V gene. Full variable domain (missing parts from reference TRBV5-1 and TRBJ2-7): KAGVTQTPRYLIKTRGQQVTLSCSPISGHRSVSWYQQTPGQGLQFLFEYFSETQRNKGNFPGRFSGRQFSNSRSEMNVSTLELGDSALYLCASSSSGTATYEQYFGPGTRLTVT.